The 25 T cell receptor beta chains given below trace back to one sample, sequenced in a study of regulatory and conventional T cells in breast cancer. Via MiXCR, TCRdb re-called the PCR reads, giving one row per CDR3 protein. The table records some 9,900 distinct CDR3 sequences, approximately 35% of them present only once. The sequenced sample consisted of conventional T cells from blood. Every receptor here comes from a male donor in good health.

This clonotype was counted a few times. This chain connects TRBV6-6 to TRBJ2-3; TRBD2 is a possible D gene (7 bases). V gave up 7 bases and J gave up 0 bases, with 14 bases separating them. CDR1 and CDR2 from the germline V gene are MNHNY and SVGAGI (reference sequence). The CDR3 contains 15 residues. CDR3 nucleotide sequence: TGTGCCAGCAAGGAGGGGGGGGAGAGCACAGATACGCAGTATTTT. Translated, it gives CASKEGGESTDTQYF.

Sample share makes this clonotype medium-sized (0.01 to 0.1%). The rearrangement links TRBV4-2 to TRBJ1-1, with D unresolved. V shed 1 base and J shed 0 bases, with 15 bases lying between them. This CDR3 has 17 amino acids. The germline gives CDR1 LGHNA, CDR2 YNFKEQ. CDR3 amino acids: CASSQANSGGMNTEAFF. Here the CDR3 DNA reads TGTGCCAGCAGCCAAGCAAACTCGGGTGGGATGAACACTGAAGCTTTCTTT.

The chain is built from TRBV6-1 and TRBJ1-2; TRBD1 matches 7 bases. Germline CDR1 and CDR2: MNHNS and SASEGT. There are 16 residues in the CDR3. The V and J ends lost 8 bases and 0 bases, in that order; junction bases with no gene match: 12. Here the CDR3 reads CASHEQGTKANYGYTF. The CDR3 DNA sequence: TGTGCCAGCCACGAACAGGGGACTAAAGCTAACTATGGCTACACCTTC.

V is TRBV3-1 and J is TRBJ1-1; D is unresolved. This CDR3 is 14 amino acids long. Per germline, CDR1 LGHDT and CDR2 YNNKEL (reference sequence). Trimming shortened V by 4 bases and J by 1 base, and 10 bases separated the two germline ends. The CDR3, as DNA: TGTGCCAGCAGCCGTCGTGCCGGGAACACTGAAGCTTTCTTT. This translates into CASSRRAGNTEAFF.

In its sample, this clonotype was seen a few times. The rearrangement uses TRBV5-6 and TRBJ2-3; 7 positions match TRBD1. The CDR3 sequence is 14 residues long. The ends lost 3 bases at V and 0 bases at J; junction bases unmatched: 1. Germline V gene data show CDR1 as SGHDT and CDR2 as YYEEEE. The CDR3 DNA follows: TGTGCCAGCAGCTCGGGACAGAGCACAGATACGCAGTATTTT. Protein sequence: CASSSGQSTDTQYF.

As regards this clonotype: Being one base from a much bigger clone, this may be a read error. The rearrangement uses TRBV29-1 and TRBJ1-1, with D unresolved. Trimming removed 7 bases from V and 1 base from J, with 13 bases in between. Germline CDR1 SQVTM, CDR2 ANQGSEA. The CDR3 contains 13 residues. CDR3: CSAVAPENTEAFF. DNA of the CDR3: TGCAGCGCCGTGGCCCCCGAGAACACTGAAGCTTTCTTT.

This clonotype was found a few times. The chain carries TRBV5-1 and TRBJ2-1; no definite D call. V was shortened by 1 base and J by 7 bases, with 9 bases between the two germline ends. Germline CDR1 SGHRS, CDR2 YFSETQ. The CDR3 has 13 amino acids. The CDR3 loop is CASSLSSSNEQFF. The CDR3 DNA reads as TGCGCCAGCAGCTTGTCGTCCAGTAATGAGCAGTTCTTC.

This clonotype has just a few counts. The chain joins TRBV7-9 to TRBJ2-1; D tentatively fits TRBD1 or TRBD2 (6 bases each). V was pared by 6 bases and J by 8 bases, with 23 bases between. In germline, CDR1 is SEHNR, CDR2 FQNEAQ (reference sequence). This CDR3 comprises 16 residues. For the CDR3, the DNA is TGTGCCAGCAGTTCAAATATCTGGGGGCCGGGGGATGAGCAGTTCTTC. Amino acids: CASSSNIWGPGDEQFF.

A note on this clonotype: Without the conserved terminal phenylalanine or tryptophan, this CDR3 likely stems from a read error. The rearrangement links TRBV12-3 or TRBV12-4 to TRBJ1-1; possible D gene TRBD1, 5 bases. The CDR3 is made up of 19 amino acids. CDR3 residues: CACSSRALLGRGMNTEAFS. The CDR3 DNA follows: TGTGCCTGCAGTTCACGGGCCCTATTGGGGAGGGGCATGAACACTGAAGCTTTCTCT.

This clonotype was found a few times. The chain has TRBV7-2 and TRBJ2-3, with D unresolved. Looked up from germline, CDR1 is SGHTA and CDR2 is FQGNSA. V was clipped by 2 bases and J by 4 bases, with 13 bases between them. The CDR3 is 15 amino acids. The CDR3 region is CASSLYTGSPDTQYF. The CDR3 DNA is TGTGCCAGCAGCTTATACACGGGTTCCCCAGATACGCAGTATTTT.

The CDR3 DNA follows: TGTGCCAGTACAGGATCTAACTATGGCTACACCTTC. Its translation: CASTGSNYGYTF. The genes are TRBV3-1 and TRBJ1-2; maybe TRBD1 (5 bases). V lost 9 bases and J 0 bases, leaving 8 bases between the germline ends. Germline V gene lookup returns CDR1 LGHDT and CDR2 YNNKEL (reference sequence). The CDR3 is 12 amino acids.

This clonotype was detected only a few times. V gene TRBV7-9 combines with J gene TRBJ2-2; 7 bases align to TRBD1. CDR1 SEHNR and CDR2 FQNEAQ come from the germline V gene (reference sequence). Trimming at V came to 4 bases and at J to 3 bases, leaving 8 bases not matched to a gene. This CDR3 contains 16 residues. The DNA of the CDR3 is TGTGCCAGCAGCTCCAAATCCGGGACAGACACCGGGGAGCTGTTTTTT. This translates into CASSSKSGTDTGELFF.

Within the sample, this clonotype is medium-sized. The chain links TRBV5-1 to TRBJ1-5; D call uncertain. V lost 0 bases, J lost 2 bases, and 9 bases lay in between. This CDR3 region has 15 residues. The germline V gene encodes CDR1 SGHRS and CDR2 YFSETQ. The CDR3 DNA reads as TGCGCCAGCAGCTTGGAGGGTTTAGGCAATCAGCCCCAGCATTTT. Protein product: CASSLEGLGNQPQHF. Variable domain in full (rest from reference TRBV5-1 and TRBJ1-5): KAGVTQTPRYLIKTRGQQVTLSCSPISGHRSVSWYQQTPGQGLQFLFEYFSETQRNKGNFPGRFSGRQFSNSRSEMNVSTLELGDSALYLCASSLEGLGNQPQHFGDGTRLSIL.

The CDR3: CASSFGPSPQAFF. The DNA for the CDR3 is TGTGCCAGCAGCTTCGGACCTTCCCCTCAAGCTTTCTTT. This sequence joins TRBV7-2 and TRBJ1-1, with D unclear. Trimming shortened V by 3 bases and J by 9 bases, and 14 bases separated the two germline ends. Germline-derived CDR1 and CDR2 are SGHTA and FQGNSA. The CDR3 loop spans 13 amino acids.

Written as DNA, the CDR3 is TGTGCCAGCAGTCTTACAGGGGCTAGCAATCAGCCCCAGCATTTT. Residues: CASSLTGASNQPQHF. This sequence joins TRBV7-2 and TRBJ1-5, with TRBD1 matching 7 bases. The CDR3 runs 15 residues. With V trimmed by 6 bases and J by 0 bases, 5 bases remained unmatched. CDR1 is SGHTA, CDR2 FQGNSA, per germline. The full variable domain, rest sourced from reference TRBV7-2 and TRBJ1-5, is GAGVSQSPSNKVTEKGKDVELRCDPISGHTALYWYRQSLGQGLEFLIYFQGNSAPDKSGLPSDRFSAERTGGSVSTLTIQRTQQEDSAVYLCASSLTGASNQPQHFGDGTRLSIL.

The rearrangement uses TRBV5-1 and TRBJ1-1, with unresolved D. The V end was cut by 4 bases, the J end by 1 base, with 17 bases between. The CDR3 runs to 16 residues. Germline V gene lookup returns CDR1 SGHRS and CDR2 YFSETQ. The CDR3: CASSATPVGPNTEAFF. CDR3 DNA: TGCGCCAGCAGCGCTACACCCGTGGGCCCGAACACTGAAGCTTTCTTT.

Notes on this clonotype: It may be a read error: a sequence one base away is much more abundant. The gene calls are TRBV5-1 and TRBJ2-3, with a weak D call TRBD2 (7 bases). The germline CDR1 and CDR2 sequences are SGHRS and YFSETQ. This CDR3 has 15 residues. Here the CDR3 reads CASCLNAGATDTQYF. CDR3 sequence (DNA): TGCGCCAGCTGCTTGAATGCGGGGGCAACAGATACGCAGTATTTT.

The chain carries TRBV28 and TRBJ2-3, with no clear D. Trimming removed 3 bases at V and 5 bases at J, with 12 bases between. Germline V CDR1 and CDR2: MDHEN, SYDVKM. The CDR3 spans 14 residues. The CDR3 region is CASSFRQAIDTQYF. CDR3 bases: TGTGCCAGCAGTTTCCGGCAGGCAATAGATACGCAGTATTTT.

The chain carries TRBV5-5 and TRBJ2-2; TRBD2 might be the D (7 bases). Germline CDR1 and CDR2: SGHKS and YYEKEE (reference sequence). This CDR3 is built from 16 residues. Trimming removed 2 bases at V and 4 bases at J, with 15 bases between. CDR3 nucleotides: TGTGCCAGCAGCTTTTTACGGGGGGCACTCACCGGGGAGCTGTTTTTT. Translating gives CASSFLRGALTGELFF.

The chain carries TRBV10-3 and TRBJ2-5, with D unresolved. V was cut by 10 bases and J by 5 bases, with 11 bases left in between. Looked up from germline, CDR1 is ENHRY and CDR2 is SYGVKD. The CDR3 totals 11 residues. The CDR3 sequence is CATKKVETQYF. The CDR3 DNA follows: TGTGCCACTAAAAAGGTGGAGACCCAGTACTTC.

By share of the sample, this clonotype is large. This rearrangement joins TRBV4-2 to TRBJ2-1; 10 bases are a match to TRBD2. V lost 3 bases and J lost 6; bases outside the gene matches: 5. Germline CDR1 LGHNA, CDR2 YNFKEQ. The CDR3 loop spans 15 amino acids. CDR3 coding DNA: TGTGCCAGCAGCCACTATAGCGGGGGGCTCAATGAGCAGTTCTTC. This gives the protein CASSHYSGGLNEQFF.

V gene TRBV5-1 combines with J gene TRBJ2-7; D tentatively fits TRBD1 or TRBD2 (5 bases each). V lost 6 bases and J lost 2, with 15 bases in between. The CDR3 loop spans 14 amino acids. Germline CDR1 SGHRS, CDR2 YFSETQ. CDR3: CASTSGTDTYEQYF. In nucleotides, the CDR3 is TGCGCCAGCACCTCCGGGACGGACACCTACGAGCAGTACTTC.

As for this clonotype: One end of the junction is discordant with germline, which a read error may explain. The rearrangement links TRBV4-3 to TRBJ2-3, with 9 bases identical to TRBD2. Germline CDR1 and CDR2: LGHNA and YSLEER. The CDR3 has 16 amino acids. The CDR3: CTSSQGAGGRGDTQYF. The CDR3 DNA reads TGCACCAGCAGCCAAGGGGCGGGGGGGCGCGGAGATACACAGTATTTT.

This chain connects TRBV28 to TRBJ1-1, with D perhaps matching TRBD1 (5 bases). Germline V gene sequence: CDR1 MDHEN, CDR2 SYDVKM. This CDR3 has 13 residues. V was clipped by 4 bases and J by 5 bases, with 11 bases between them. The CDR3 DNA follows: TGTGCCAGCAGTTACGGGGGAAAAACTGAAGCTTTCTTT. The encoded protein is CASSYGGKTEAFF.

J is TRBJ1-6 and V is TRBV7-9, with D unresolved. Germline values: CDR1 SEHNR, CDR2 FQNEAQ (reference sequence). This CDR3 is built from 15 residues. Trimming cost V 6 bases and J 7 bases, with 16 bases left between them. CDR3 region: CASSRSDGRNSPLHF. In DNA form, the CDR3 reads TGTGCCAGCAGTCGTTCGGACGGTAGGAATTCACCCCTCCACTTT. Complete variable domain (other parts from reference TRBV7-9 and TRBJ1-6): DTGVSQNPRHKITKRGQNVTFRCDPISEHNRLYWYRQTLGQGPEFLTYFQNEAQLEKSRLLSDRFSAERPKGSFSTLEIQRTEQGDSAMYLCASSRSDGRNSPLHFGNGTRLTVT.